A single sample gave rise to the 22 T cell receptor beta chains below, sequenced in a study of T cells after posttransplantation cyclophosphamide. The method was immunoSEQ multiplex PCR; TCRdb's version includes in-frame clones alone and lacks a portion of them. Counted here are approximately 10,000 clones, around 89% occurring once; the ten biggest clones make up 3.5% to 5%. Control samples came 1 year after myeloablative marrow transplants with methotrexate plus calcineurin inhibitor. The specimen comprised PBMCs, sampled almost 450 days after allogeneic stem cell transplant with calcineurin inhibitor and methotrexate. These TCRs come from a male patient aged 50 to 59 who received an allogeneic stem cell transplant from an unrelated donor, was CMV-positive, and had chronic GVHD only. Among the T cells, some may be from the graft donor.

The CDR3 sequence: CASSLVLSPYEQYF. Written as DNA, the CDR3 is TGTGCCAGCAGCTTAGTACTGTCTCCCTACGAGCAGTACTTC. The V gene is TRBV7-9, the J gene TRBJ2-7; D ambiguous. Germline values: CDR1 SEHNR, CDR2 FQNEAQ (reference sequence). This CDR3 contains 14 residues. Trimming removed 1 base from V and 2 bases from J, with 9 bases in between.

This clone was picked up one time. This rearrangement joins TRBV7-3 to TRBJ1-5; 10 bases line up with TRBD1. The CDR3 totals 15 residues. V lost 4 bases to trimming and J lost 5 bases; unmatched junction nucleotides: 5. Looked up from germline, CDR1 is SGHTA and CDR2 is FQGTGA. In DNA, the CDR3 is TGTGCCAGCAGCTCGTCGGACAGGGGGGATCAGCCCCAGCATTTT. It codes for CASSSSDRGDQPQHF.

V and J are TRBV7-9 and TRBJ1-5; D unclear. The CDR3 is 15 residues long. The germline CDR1 and CDR2 sequences are SEHNR and FQNEAQ (reference sequence). Trimming shortened V by 4 bases and J by 0 bases, and 10 bases separated the two germline ends. As DNA, the CDR3 is TGTGCCAGCAGCTCCGGACTGATTAGCAATCAGCCCCAGCATTTT. Residues: CASSSGLISNQPQHF.

The CDR3 loop is CASSLGAGGIEQYF. CDR3 sequence (DNA): TGTGCCAGCAGTTTAGGAGCGGGAGGGATCGAGCAGTACTTC. The rearrangement links TRBV27 to TRBJ2-7, with 10 bases identical to TRBD2. CDR1 MNHEY and CDR2 SMNVEV come from the germline V gene (reference sequence). CDR3 length: 14 amino acids. Trimming cost V 2 bases and J 6 bases; bases outside gene matches: 4.

This rearrangement joins TRBV6-5 to TRBJ2-5; TRBD2 aligns across 7 bases. The DNA end favors TRBJ2-7, so the J call may be wrong. Germline V gives CDR1 MNHEY, CDR2 SVGAGI. The CDR3 is 15 residues long. CDR3 in DNA: TGTGCCAGCAGCTCCCTAGCGGACTCCTCCTACGAGCAGTACTTC. This codes for CASSSLADSSYEQYF.

The V and J genes are TRBV11-3 and TRBJ2-4, with D perhaps matching TRBD2 (5 bases). The CDR3 is 15 residues long. Looked up from germline, CDR1 is SGHNT and CDR2 is YENEEA. V lost 5 bases and J 0 bases, leaving 11 bases between the germline ends. The CDR3 loop reads CASSRTFLAKNIQYF. As DNA, the CDR3 is TGTGCCAGCAGCCGGACTTTCCTAGCCAAAAACATTCAGTACTTC.

The chain recombines TRBV7-6 with TRBJ2-2; 8 positions match TRBD1. The germline V gene encodes CDR1 SGHVS and CDR2 FNYEAQ. V lost 5 bases, J lost 4 bases, and 6 bases stayed unmatched. The CDR3 contains 15 residues. The CDR3 spells CASSANDRGTGELFF. The CDR3, as DNA: TGTGCCAGCAGCGCCAACGACAGGGGCACCGGGGAGCTGTTTTTT.

This sequence joins TRBV4-3 and TRBJ1-1, with TRBD1 matching 8 bases. The J segment lost 5 bases and the V segment lost 4 bases, leaving 6 bases of the junction unmatched. Germline V gene data show CDR1 as LGHNA and CDR2 as YSLEER. The CDR3 has 14 residues. The CDR3 loop is CASSPTGGSTEAFF. CDR3 bases: TGCGCCAGCAGCCCAACAGGGGGAAGTACTGAAGCTTTCTTT.

This clone was seen a few times. The gene calls are TRBV7-9 and TRBJ1-5; 8 bases agree with TRBD1. The CDR3 contains 14 residues. Germline CDR1 and CDR2: SEHNR and FQNEAQ (reference sequence). The CDR3 region is CASAGGGGNQPQHF. CDR3 DNA sequence: TGTGCTTCCGCAGGGGGCGGCGGCAATCAGCCCCAGCATTTT.

This sequence joins TRBV6-5 and TRBJ2-1, with TRBD2 as a possible D gene (5 bases). Trimming took 0 bases from V and 4 from J, leaving 7 bases between them. Germline CDR1 and CDR2: MNHEY and SVGAGI. The CDR3 covers 14 residues. The CDR3 nucleotides read TGTGCCAGCAGTTACTCGGAGGAATACAATGAGCAGTTCTTC. It specifies CASSYSEEYNEQFF.

This chain connects TRBV6-1 to TRBJ2-1, with D unresolved. V gave up 7 bases and J gave up 2 bases, with 9 bases separating them. This CDR3 comprises 13 residues. Per germline, CDR1 MNHNS and CDR2 SASEGT. CDR3 sequence reads: CASTQRTYNEQFF. The CDR3 bases are TGTGCCAGCACGCAGCGCACCTACAATGAGCAGTTCTTC.

J is TRBJ2-7 and V is TRBV11-3, with D unresolved. The CDR3 is 13 residues long. The V gene lost 5 bases and the J gene lost 6 bases, with 14 bases spanning the gap. Germline CDR1 SGHNT, CDR2 YENEEA. The CDR3 bases are TGTGCCAGCAGCGGCCTTTTAACGGGCGAGCAGTACTTC. Translating gives CASSGLLTGEQYF. The full variable domain, in which reference TRBV11-3 and TRBJ2-7 provide the parts outside the CDR3, is EAGVVQSPRYKIIEKKQPVAFWCNPISGHNTLYWYLQNLGQGPELLIRYENEEAVDDSQLPKDRFSAERLKGVDSTLKIQPAELGDSAVYLCASSGLLTGEQYFGPGTRLTVT.

This clone occurred once. The rearrangement joins TRBV5-6 to TRBJ2-7; D call uncertain. Germline assignment: CDR1 SGHDT and CDR2 YYEEEE. V was shortened by 0 bases and J by 0 bases, with 10 bases between the two germline ends. The CDR3 covers 15 residues. CDR3 loop: CASSLGARLSYEQYF. CDR3 sequence (DNA): TGTGCCAGCAGCTTGGGTGCGAGACTCTCCTACGAGCAGTACTTC.

V is TRBV7-6 and J is TRBJ1-4; 9 bases line up with TRBD1. Losses at the gene ends were 5 bases for V and 8 bases for J; bases not matched to a gene: 3. Germline values: CDR1 SGHVS, CDR2 FNYEAQ. The CDR3 contains 13 residues. CDR3 loop: CASSTGTGEKLFF. The DNA for the CDR3 is TGTGCCAGCAGCACCGGGACAGGGGAAAAACTGTTTTTT. The full variable domain, completed using reference TRBV7-6 and TRBJ1-4, is GAGVSQSPRYKVTKRGQDVALRCDPISGHVSLYWYRQALGQGPEFLTYFNYEAQQDKSGLPNDRFSAERPEGSISTLTIQRTEQRDSAMYRCASSTGTGEKLFFGSGTQLSVL.

The chain employs TRBV7-2 and TRBJ1-2, with D perhaps matching TRBD1 (5 bases). Germline CDR1 reads SGHTA; CDR2 reads FQGNSA. Deletions cut 5 bases from V and 8 bases from J, with 12 bases between. The CDR3 length is 12 residues. CDR3 in amino acids: CASSPAGYGYTF. CDR3 nucleotide sequence: TGTGCCAGCAGCCCCGCAGGGTACGGCTACACCTTC.

V is TRBV13 and J is TRBJ2-7; TRBD2 aligns across 11 bases. J gave up 4 bases and V 5 bases, and 7 bases lay outside the gene matches. Germline CDR1 PRHDT, CDR2 FYEKMQ (reference sequence). This CDR3 has 15 amino acids. In DNA form, the CDR3 reads TGTGCCAGCAGCGTAGCGGGAGGGAGTGGTTACGAGCAGTACTTC. This encodes CASSVAGGSGYEQYF.

The chain carries TRBV19 and TRBJ1-2; 10 nucleotides agree with TRBD1. Trimming took 1 base from V and 8 from J; bases not matched to a gene: 10. CDR1 and CDR2 from the germline V gene are LNHDA and SQIVND (reference sequence). This CDR3 is built from 16 residues. CDR3 nucleotide sequence: TGTGCCAGTAGTATAGTTGGGACAGGGGTATTCAGCGGCTACACCTTC. Residues: CASSIVGTGVFSGYTF. The complete variable domain, with remaining parts taken from reference TRBV19 and TRBJ1-2, reads DGGITQSPKYLFRKEGQNVTLSCEQNLNHDAMYWYRQDPGQGLRLIYYSQIVNDFQKGDIAEGYSVSREKKESFPLTVTSAQKNPTAFYLCASSIVGTGVFSGYTFGSGTRLTVV.

The V and J genes are TRBV18 and TRBJ1-4; D gene unclear. CDR1 and CDR2 from the germline V gene are KGHSH and LQKENI. The CDR3 consists of 15 residues. With 6 bases removed from V and 8 bases from J, the gap between germline ends came to 19 bases. As DNA, the CDR3 is TGTGCCAGCTCGCATACTAGAAACGGGGAAGAAAAACTGTTTTTT. Its protein is CASSHTRNGEEKLFF.

This chain joins TRBV7-2 and TRBJ2-7; D possibly corresponds to TRBD1 (6 bases). This CDR3 is 11 amino acids long. The V and J ends lost 6 bases and 7 bases respectively, with 10 bases between them. Germline CDR1 SGHTA, CDR2 FQGNSA. For the CDR3, the DNA is TGTGCCAGCAGTACAGGGATAGAGCAGTACTTC. Protein: CASSTGIEQYF.

The J gene is TRBJ2-1, the V gene TRBV7-3, with D possibly TRBD1 on 6 matching bases. Trimming removed 1 base from V and 3 bases from J, with 10 bases in between. Germline CDR1 and CDR2: SGHTA and FQGTGA. This CDR3 spans 15 amino acids. CDR3 coding DNA: TGTGCCAGCAGCTTAAGCACAGGGAACTACAATGAGCAGTTCTTC. Translating gives CASSLSTGNYNEQFF.

This chain connects TRBV2 to TRBJ1-1; D call uncertain. Germline V gives CDR1 SNHLY, CDR2 FYNNEI. This CDR3 region has 13 residues. V was shortened by 3 bases and J by 7 bases, with 12 bases between the two germline ends. The CDR3, as DNA: TGTGCCAGCAGTGATACGGAGGTCTTTGAAGCTTTCTTT. Its translation is CASSDTEVFEAFF.

The rearrangement links TRBV9 to TRBJ2-3; perhaps TRBD2 as D (5 bases). The germline V and J ends were trimmed by 0 bases and 0 bases, with 8 bases remaining between them. The CDR3 has 15 residues. Germline V gene data show CDR1 as SGDLS and CDR2 as YYNGEE. The CDR3 sequence: CASSVEGSSTDTQYF. CDR3 nucleotides: TGTGCCAGCAGCGTAGAAGGGAGTAGCACAGATACGCAGTATTTT.